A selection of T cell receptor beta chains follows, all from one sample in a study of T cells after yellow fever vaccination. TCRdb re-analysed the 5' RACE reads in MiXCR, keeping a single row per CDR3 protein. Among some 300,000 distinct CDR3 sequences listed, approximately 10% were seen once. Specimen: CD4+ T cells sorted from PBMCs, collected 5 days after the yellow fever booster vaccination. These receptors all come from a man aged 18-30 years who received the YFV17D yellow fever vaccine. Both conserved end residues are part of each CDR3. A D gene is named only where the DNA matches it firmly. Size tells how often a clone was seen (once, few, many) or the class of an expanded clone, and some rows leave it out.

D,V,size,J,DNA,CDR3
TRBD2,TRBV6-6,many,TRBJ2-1,TGTGCCAGCAGCCGACTAGCGGGGGGGCCCGGTGAGCAGTTCTTC,CASSRLAGGPGEQFF
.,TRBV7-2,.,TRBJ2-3,TGTGCCAGCAGCCAGAAAGGAGGGGGGATTTCAAATACGCAGTATTTT,CASSQKGGGISNTQYF
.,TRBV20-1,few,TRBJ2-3,TGCAGTGCTAGCATACACCGGTCAAGAACAGATACGCAGTATTTT,CSASIHRSRTDTQYF
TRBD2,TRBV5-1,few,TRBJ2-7,TGCGCCAGCACCGGCGGGTCACTAGCGGGCCTCTCCTACGAGCAGTACTTC,CASTGGSLAGLSYEQYF
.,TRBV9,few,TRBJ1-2,TGTGCCAGCAGCGTAGGACCTAATAAGGACTATGGCTACACCTTC,CASSVGPNKDYGYTF
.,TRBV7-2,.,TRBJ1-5,TGTGCCAGCAGCTTATTTGGGTTGCGCAATCAGCCCCAGCATTTT,CASSLFGLRNQPQHF
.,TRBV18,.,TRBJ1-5,TGTGCCAGCTCACCCAACAGGGGCAATCAGCCCCAGCATTTT,CASSPNRGNQPQHF
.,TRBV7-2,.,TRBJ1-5,TGTGCCAGCAGCTTGCCACTGGGACCGGGGAGGACCCAGCATTTT,CASSLPLGPGRTQHF
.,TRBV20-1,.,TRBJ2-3,TGCAGTGCTAGGAAGCCCGCTAGGACAGATACGCAGTATTTT,CSARKPARTDTQYF
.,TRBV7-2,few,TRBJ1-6,TGTGCCAGCAGTCCTCTCGCGGGGCAGAATAATTCACCCCTCCACTTT,CASSPLAGQNNSPLHF
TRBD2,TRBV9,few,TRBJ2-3,TGTGCCAGCAGCGCCGTACTAGCGGGGGCAGATACGCAGTATTTT,CASSAVLAGADTQYF
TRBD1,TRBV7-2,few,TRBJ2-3,TGTGCCAGCAGCCAAAGACCGGGACAGGGGGCAGATACGCAGTATTTT,CASSQRPGQGADTQYF
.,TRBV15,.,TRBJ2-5,TGTGCCACCAGCAGTCCCCGGGGGCAGGGAAGGGCCCAGTACTTC,CATSSPRGQGRAQYF
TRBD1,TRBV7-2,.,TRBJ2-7,TGTGCCAGCAGCCCTTGGACAGGGGGCCTCGAGCAGTACTTC,CASSPWTGGLEQYF
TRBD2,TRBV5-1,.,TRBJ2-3,TGCGCCAGCAGCTTAAATCCTAGCGGTACCACAGATACGCAGTATTTT,CASSLNPSGTTDTQYF